This T cell receptor (beta chain) was identified during a study of PD-1 blockade in classical Hodgkin lymphoma. General study findings and limits: When set against healthy donors, newly diagnosed patients were reported to show lower baseline TCR diversity. The drivers behind the repertoire differences, possibly disease activity or prior therapy, remain undefined.

Germline lookup yields CDR1 LNHDA and CDR2 SQIVND (reference sequence). The CDR3 contains 17 residues. After removal of 3 bases from V and 6 bases from J, the junction contained 16 bases not matched to a gene. Time point defined: newly diagnosed, previously untreated cHL patient sample. Comparison relied on PBMCs that came from newly diagnosed, untreated classical Hodgkin lymphoma. Produced via immunoSEQ multiplex PCR; TCRdb's table is partial and in-frame only. The data hold approximately 47,000 clones, with approximately 90% observed a single time. On this clone itself: The antigen is undetermined.

This clonotype was sampled from a human donor with classical Hodgkin lymphoma. The chain employs TRBV19 and TRBJ2-7; the match to TRBD2 covers 8 bases. The sample consisted of peripheral blood mononuclear cells (PBMCs). The CDR3 region is CASSIDASGLLRFEQYF. In DNA, the CDR3 is TGTGCCAGTAGTATCGACGCTAGCGGGCTCCTTAGGTTCGAGCAGTACTTC.